This T cell receptor beta chain was captured in a study of T cells in Graves' hyperthyroidism and ophthalmopathy. General observations from the study: By a 13 V-J model, ophthalmopathy was set apart from stable hyperthyroidism.

V lost 3 bases to trimming and J lost 0 bases; unmatched junction nucleotides: 2. Germline V lookup: CDR1 DFQATT, CDR2 SNEGSKA (reference sequence). CDR3 length: 14 amino acids. This clonotype has ten or more counts. The target antigen is unknown. Newly diagnosed hyperthyroidism, duration under 2 months, in patients aged 18 to 65. Under 12 ml fresh peripheral blood yielded the PBMCs. Template material for amplifying TCR beta CDR3 regions consisted of RNA transcripts. First-round RT-PCR targeting the TCR CDR3 was performed with the HTBI primer set. One entry per CDR3 protein results from TCRdb running MiXCR on the multiplex PCR reads. Of hundreds of thousands of distinct CDR3 sequences listed, 14% were seen once; the top ten hold roughly 14%.

Sequenced sample: blood. The clonotype was recovered from a middle-aged woman with Graves' hyperthyroidism. This rearrangement joins TRBV20-1 to TRBJ2-3; 8 nucleotides line up with TRBD2. The DNA of the CDR3 is TGCAGTGCTAGGACTAGCGCTAGCACAGATACGCAGTATTTT. Translating it yields CSARTSASTDTQYF.